Listed below are T cell receptor beta chains from one sample, sequenced in a study of CD8+ T cells in alopecia areata. The data were produced by immunoSEQ multiplex PCR, yet TCRdb's version contains in-frame clones alone and is incomplete. The top ten clones hold approximately 3.1% of a sample with about 120,000 clones, under 40% of them seen once. Sample: CD4+ T cells sorted from blood. These receptors all stem from a human donor with alopecia areata. CDR3s include the opening cysteine and the closing phenylalanine or tryptophan. The D gene is left open where the match is weak. The listing skips clone size in some rows; elsewhere it reads once, few, many or a size class.

TGTGCCAGCAGCCCCCTCCGGGAGACCCAGTACTTC	CASSPLRETQYF	12	.	TRBV7-2	TRBJ2-5	.
TGTGCCAGCTCACCACAGAAGGGTCCCAGGGAGACCCAGTACTTC	CASSPQKGPRETQYF	15	.	TRBV18	TRBJ2-5	.
TGTGCCTGGACTAGCGGGAGCGTAGGTGAGCAGTTCTTC	CAWTSGSVGEQFF	13	TRBD2	TRBV30	TRBJ2-1	.
TGCGCCAGCACCTTGGGACAGGGTCGTTCCTACGAGCAGTACTTC	CASTLGQGRSYEQYF	15	TRBD1	TRBV5-1	TRBJ2-7	.
TGTGCCAGCAGCTTGCAGGGGGCGAGCTCCTACAATGAGCAGTTCTTC	CASSLQGASSYNEQFF	16	TRBD1	TRBV5-6	TRBJ2-1	.
TGTGCCTGGAGTGTACGGTCGGGACAGGGGAAGACCGGGGAGCTGTTTTTT	CAWSVRSGQGKTGELFF	17	TRBD1	TRBV30	TRBJ2-2	few
TGTGCCAGCAGCTTTAGACAACCTGGGGCCAACGTCCTGACTTTC	CASSFRQPGANVLTF	15	.	TRBV7-2	TRBJ2-6	.
TGCAGCGCCGGGAGGAATGAGCAGTTCTTC	CSAGRNEQFF	10	TRBD2	TRBV29-1	TRBJ2-1	few
TGCGCCAGCAGCCGACAGGGCGGTCATGAGCAGTTCTTC	CASSRQGGHEQFF	13	TRBD1	TRBV5-1	TRBJ2-1	.
TGTGCCAGCAGTTCACTAGCGGAGAAAGGAGGCGAGCAGTACTTC	CASSSLAEKGGEQYF	15	TRBD2	TRBV6-6	TRBJ2-7	.
TGTGCCAGCAGCGTGGACGAGGATACGCAGTATTTT	CASSVDEDTQYF	12	.	TRBV7-2	TRBJ2-3	.
TGTGCCAGCAGTTCGGGGGAGTTCTCCTACGAGCAGTACTTC	CASSSGEFSYEQYF	14	.	TRBV2	TRBJ2-7	few
TGTGCCAGTAGCCAGCGGGGGGAAACAGATACGCAGTATTTT	CASSQRGETDTQYF	14	TRBD2	TRBV19	TRBJ2-3	.
TGTGCCAGCTCACCCCTAGCGGAATACAATGAGCAGTTCTTC	CASSPLAEYNEQFF	14	TRBD2	TRBV18	TRBJ2-1	.
TGTGCCATCAGTGACTCCGGGACAGGGACAGATACGCAGTATTTT	CAISDSGTGTDTQYF	15	TRBD1	TRBV10-3	TRBJ2-3	few
TGCGCCAGCAGCCAAGAACTGCGAGGCGCAGATACGCAGTATTTT	CASSQELRGADTQYF	15	.	TRBV4-3	TRBJ2-3	few
TGTGCCTGGAGTGAAGCAGGACTAGCGGGAGGGTATCGCGGGGCCAACGTCCTGACTTTC	CAWSEAGLAGGYRGANVLTF	20	TRBD2	TRBV30	TRBJ2-6	.